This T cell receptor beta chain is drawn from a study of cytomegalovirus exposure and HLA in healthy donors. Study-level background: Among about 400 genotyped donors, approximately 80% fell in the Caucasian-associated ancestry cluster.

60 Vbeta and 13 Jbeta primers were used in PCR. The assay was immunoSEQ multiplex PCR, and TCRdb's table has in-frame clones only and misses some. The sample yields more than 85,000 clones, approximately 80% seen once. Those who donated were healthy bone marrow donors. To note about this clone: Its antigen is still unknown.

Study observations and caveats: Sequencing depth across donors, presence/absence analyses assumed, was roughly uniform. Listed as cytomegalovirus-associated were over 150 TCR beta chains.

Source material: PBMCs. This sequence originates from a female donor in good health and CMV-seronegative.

CDR3 residues: CASSDRMRGVDQRVAYEQYF. DNA for the CDR3: TGTGCCAGCAGCGACCGAATGCGCGGGGTTGATCAACGGGTCGCTTACGAGCAGTACTTC. V and J are TRBV13 and TRBJ2-7; possible D gene TRBD2, 6 bases. CDR3 length: 20 residues. Germline CDR1 and CDR2: PRHDT and FYEKMQ (reference sequence). V was cut by 5 bases and J by 4 bases, with 33 bases left in between. Based on the CDR3 plus reference TRBV13 and TRBJ2-7, the full variable domain is AAGVIQSPRHLIKEKRETATLKCYPIPRHDTVYWYQQGPGQDPQFLISFYEKMQSDKGSIPDRFSAQQFSDYHSELNMSSLELGDSALYFCASSDRMRGVDQRVAYEQYFGPGTRLTVT.